This T cell receptor beta chain was recovered during a study of T cell responses to AZD1222 COVID-19 vaccine. Using immunoSEQ multiplex PCR, the repertoire was profiled, and TCRdb retains in-frame clones only, with some absent. The repertoire consists of 120,000 or so clones, with about 90% occurring once and the leading ten covering roughly 1.6%. This clone was picked up a small number of times. Germline V gene lookup returns CDR1 MNHEY and CDR2 SVGAGI. CDR3 length: 15 amino acids. Trimming removed 5 bases from V and 2 bases from J; junction bases left unmatched: 7. The genes are TRBV6-5 and TRBJ2-7, with 9 bases identical to TRBD1. The source of this sequence is an adult in good health. The source material was peripheral blood, sampled on day 0 of AZD1222 vaccination. CDR3 loop: CASSKTGTGTYEQYF. In DNA form, the CDR3 reads TGTGCCAGCAGTAAAACCGGGACAGGGACCTACGAGCAGTACTTC.